This paragraph reports one TCR beta chain. These data are taken from a study of OX40 agonist ivuxolimab in advanced cancers. The repertoire was sequenced with immunoSEQ multiplex PCR; TCRdb's copy has only in-frame clones and lacks some. Here the sample spans 42,000 or so clones, approximately 84% being singletons. Trimming removed 2 bases at V and 7 bases at J, with 15 bases between. There are 14 residues in the CDR3. Germline V lookup: CDR1 MDHEN, CDR2 SYDVKM. Sequences were derived from CD4+ or CD8+ T cells sorted from blood, sampled in a trial of the OX40 agonist ivuxolimab. The V gene is TRBV28, the J gene TRBJ2-7; a weak D match, TRBD2 (6 bases). This TCR derives from an adult with an advanced solid tumor such as melanoma, head and neck, liver or kidney cancer. The CDR3 loop is CASSLISGRVEQYF. CDR3 nucleotides: TGTGCCAGCAGTTTAATAAGCGGGCGTGTAGAGCAGTACTTC.